This is a list of T cell receptor beta chains from one sample in a study of PD-1 blockade in classical Hodgkin lymphoma. Libraries were prepared by immunoSEQ multiplex PCR; TCRdb keeps only in-frame clonotypes and omits some of them. In the table there are around 31,000 clones, more than 65% of which are singletons. Here the sequenced sample was peripheral blood mononuclear cells (PBMCs), taken before the second cycle of nivolumab. These receptors were collected from a human donor with classical Hodgkin lymphoma. CDR3s include the opening cysteine and the closing phenylalanine or tryptophan. The D gene is left open where the match is weak. Not all rows give a size; the values are once, few, many and, for expanded clones, a class.

- TRBJ2-2 - TRBV11-2 TGTGCCAGCAGCTTAGATGATCGGTTCTACACCGGGGAGCTGTTTTTT CASSLDDRFYTGELFF
- TRBJ2-3 - TRBV7-9 TGTGCCAGCAGTCCTAGCGCAGATACGCAGTATTTT CASSPSADTQYF
TRBD2 TRBJ2-3 - TRBV27 TGTGCCAGCAAAAGGGGGGCTAGCGGGAGTTGGAATACGCAGTATTTT CASKRGASGSWNTQYF
TRBD1 TRBJ1-2 - TRBV5-1 TGCGCCAGCAGCCGGACAGGGGAGGGGTTCTATGGCTACACCTTC CASSRTGEGFYGYTF
- TRBJ1-3 - TRBV6-5 TGTGCCAGCAGCCGGGCAGCTGGAAACACCATATATTTT CASSRAAGNTIYF
- TRBJ1-2 - TRBV11-2 TGTGCCAGCAGCTTAGCTTCACCCGGCTTCTATGGCTACACCTTC CASSLASPGFYGYTF
- TRBJ2-3 - TRBV30 TGTGCCGGGCAGGGCACCACCTCTAGCACAGATACGCAGTATTTT CAGQGTTSSTDTQYF
TRBD2 TRBJ2-3 few TRBV5-1 TGCGCCAGCAGCGCTGGACATAGCGGGGCAAGCACAGATACGCAGTATTTT CASSAGHSGASTDTQYF
- TRBJ1-5 - TRBV29-1 TGCAGCGTATTAATAAATAGCAATCAGCCCCAGCATTTT CSVLINSNQPQHF
- TRBJ1-6 few TRBV5-4 TGTGCCAGCAGCCAAGGCAGCTCCTATAATTCACCCCTCCACTTT CASSQGSSYNSPLHF
TRBD2 TRBJ2-1 - TRBV6-6 TGTGCCAGCAGGGGACTAGCTGGTGAGCAGTTCTTC CASRGLAGEQFF
- TRBJ1-2 - TRBV30 TGTGCCTGGAGTGTAGATTCAGGGGAGGGAGGCTACACCTTC CAWSVDSGEGGYTF
TRBD1 TRBJ1-3 - TRBV5-1 TGCGCCAGCAGCGGACGACAGGGTGCAGGGGGAAACACCATATATTTT CASSGRQGAGGNTIYF
- TRBJ2-1 - TRBV7-8 TGTGCCAGCAGCTTCGGAACTAGCTCTTTGGGGCAGTTCTTC CASSFGTSSLGQFF
TRBD1 TRBJ2-2 few TRBV9 TGTGCCAGCAGCACGACAGGGAGGGAGCTGTTTTTT CASSTTGRELFF
- TRBJ1-2 - TRBV6-4 TGTGCCAGCAGCCAACACCTGGGCAGGACCGCCAACTATGGCTACACCTTC CASSQHLGRTANYGYTF
TRBD1 TRBJ1-2 - TRBV29-1 TGCAGCGTTGAAATTGGATCCGCAGGGGGCGACTATGGCTACACCTTC CSVEIGSAGGDYGYTF
- TRBJ1-2 few TRBV5-6 TGTGCCAGCAGCTTGCTGGGGCGTAACTATGGCTACACCTTC CASSLLGRNYGYTF
TRBD1 TRBJ2-5 - TRBV5-4 TGTGCCAGCAGCTTGGGACAGGGGAGGGAGACCCAGTACTTC CASSLGQGRETQYF
TRBD1 TRBJ1-4 once TRBV5-1 TGCGCCAGCAGCTGGGGAACAGGGGCCCGCTCCGAAAAACTGTTTTTT CASSWGTGARSEKLFF
TRBD1 TRBJ2-7 few TRBV19 TGTGCCAGTAGTACCTCGACAGGGCTTGGATACGAGCAGTACTTC CASSTSTGLGYEQYF
- TRBJ2-2 - TRBV10-3 TGTGCCATCAGACCTGGACTCCCCCCCGGGGAGCTGTTTTTT CAIRPGLPPGELFF
TRBD1 TRBJ1-3 - TRBV10-2 TGCGCCAGCAGTGACCGGGACAGCCTCCGCTCTGGAAACACCATATATTTT CASSDRDSLRSGNTIYF
TRBD1 TRBJ2-1 - TRBV28 TGTGCCAGCAGTTTATGGGACAGGGGGCGCTACAATGAGCAGTTCTTC CASSLWDRGRYNEQFF
TRBD2 TRBJ2-6 few TRBV7-3 TGTGCCAGCAGCCCGGCGGGGGGCACTGGGGCCAACGTCCTGACTTTC CASSPAGGTGANVLTF
TRBD2 TRBJ2-2 - TRBV6-4 TGTGCCAGCAGCCGGACTAGCGGGAACACCGGGGAGCTGTTTTTT CASSRTSGNTGELFF
TRBD1 TRBJ1-2 few TRBV6-6 TGTGCCAGCAGGGGACAGGGCGGAGTCTATGGCTACACCTTC CASRGQGGVYGYTF
- TRBJ2-6 - TRBV29-1 TGCAGCGTCATAGGCTCTGGGGCCAACGTCCTGACTTTC CSVIGSGANVLTF
- TRBJ2-3 - TRBV5-1 TGCGCCAGCAGCCCCGTTGGGGATAGCACAGATACGCAGTATTTT CASSPVGDSTDTQYF
- TRBJ1-6 few TRBV4-2 TGTGCCAGCAGCCAAGTCGCCAATTCACCCCTCCACTTT CASSQVANSPLHF
TRBD2 TRBJ2-5 - TRBV7-9 TGTGCCAGCAGCTTGAGGATGGCTAGCGGTTCTCAAGAGACCCAGTACTTC CASSLRMASGSQETQYF
- TRBJ2-4 few TRBV7-8 TGTGCCAGCAGCTTTGTCCGGGGGCGAGCCAAAAACATTCAGTACTTC CASSFVRGRAKNIQYF
- TRBJ2-7 - TRBV28 TGTGCCAGCAGACCTAACAGGGTGGGTTCCTACGAGCAGTACTTC CASRPNRVGSYEQYF
- TRBJ2-1 - TRBV7-6 TGTGCCAGCAGCTTAGGGTTCGGAGAGGCTGGGAATGAGCAGTTCTTC CASSLGFGEAGNEQFF
- TRBJ2-7 - TRBV7-2 TGTGCCAGCAGCTTTAACGTGGGAGTCGGTTACGAGCAGTACTTC CASSFNVGVGYEQYF
- TRBJ1-2 - TRBV5-6 TGTGCCAGCAGCTGGGAAGAGTTCGGCGCGGGAGATGGCTACACCTTC CASSWEEFGAGDGYTF
TRBD1 TRBJ1-5 - TRBV4-1 TGCGCCAGCAGCCAAGGTCTCGGGACAGGGGGTCAGCCCCAGCATTTT CASSQGLGTGGQPQHF
TRBD2 TRBJ2-1 once TRBV27 TGTGCCAGCAGATCTGGCGGGGGGCTTTACAATGAGCAGTTCTTC CASRSGGGLYNEQFF
- TRBJ2-2 - TRBV28 TGTGCCAGCATTGAAAGGGGACGAAACACCGGGGAGCTGTTTTTT CASIERGRNTGELFF
- TRBJ1-1 - TRBV6-6 TGTGCCAGCAGTTCAGGGCGCGTGAACACTGAAGCTTTCTTT CASSSGRVNTEAFF
TRBD1 TRBJ2-7 - TRBV6-5 TGTGCCAGCAGTTCCCTGCCGGGACAGGGATACGAGCAGTACTTC CASSSLPGQGYEQYF